The TCR beta chain described here comes from a study of blood T cell repertoires in COVID-19. Study summary: Acute-phase and convalescent COVID-19 samples originated in the United States, Italy and Spain. T cells, B-cell-depleted T cells, or PBMCs supplied cDNA or gDNA.

The CDR3 runs to 19 residues. From germline, CDR1 is KGHSH and CDR2 LQKENI. The V and J ends lost 3 bases and 2 bases, in that order; junction bases with no gene match: 15. Methods used by the authors: Amplification of reference gene primers provided the estimated nucleated cell counts. Sequenced by immunoSEQ multiplex PCR; TCRdb stores in-frame clones only, minus some. V, J and clone size derive from that table, while D and trimming were established from the DNA sequence. The sample yields tens of thousands of clones, around 88% seen once. Sequencing was done on a sample of peripheral blood. The clonotype was recovered from a man aged 55 to 70 with acute or convalescent COVID-19. The V gene is TRBV18, the J gene TRBJ2-7; 11 nucleotides agree with TRBD2. The CDR3 nucleotides read TGTGCCAGCTCACCCACTCTCCCAGCCGGGACTAGCGGAACCTACGAGCAGTACTTC. This gives the protein CASSPTLPAGTSGTYEQYF.